One T cell receptor beta chain is described in this entry. Its antigen is unidentified. Using its own MiXCR run on the 5' RACE reads, TCRdb lists one record per CDR3 protein. In the table there are a few hundred thousand distinct CDR3 sequences, approximately 12% of which are singletons. The data belong to a study of CD8 T cells in ankylosing spondylitis. Study results and limitations: Seemingly distinctive of ankylosing spondylitis blood was a TCR beta motif formed by eight highly homologous variants. Earlier authors reported some of these motif variants in reactive arthritis synovial fluid and blood. Researchers reportedly found disease-linked clones significantly enriched in matched ankylosing spondylitis synovial fluid.

CDR3 length: 13 amino acids. Trimming removed 5 bases from V and 8 bases from J; junction bases left unmatched: 8. Germline loops: CDR1 LNHNV, CDR2 YYDKDF (reference sequence). The sequencing input was blood, either unsorted or a sorted T cell fraction (not recorded which). The receptor was isolated from a male donor with ankylosing spondylitis. The chain employs TRBV15 and TRBJ1-2, with 7 nucleotides matching TRBD1. CDR3 residues: CATSLDRARGYTF. The DNA for the CDR3 is TGTGCCACCAGCCTCGACAGGGCCAGAGGCTACACCTTC.